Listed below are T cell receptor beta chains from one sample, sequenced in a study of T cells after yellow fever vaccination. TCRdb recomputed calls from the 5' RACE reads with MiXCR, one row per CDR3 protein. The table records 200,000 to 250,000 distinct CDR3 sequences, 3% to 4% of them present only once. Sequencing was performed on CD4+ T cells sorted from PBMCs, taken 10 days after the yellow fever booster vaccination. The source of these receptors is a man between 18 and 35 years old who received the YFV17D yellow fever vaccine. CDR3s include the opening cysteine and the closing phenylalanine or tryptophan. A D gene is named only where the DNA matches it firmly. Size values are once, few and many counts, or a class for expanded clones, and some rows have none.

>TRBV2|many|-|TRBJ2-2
CASSDASSANTGELFF
TGTGCCAGCAGTGACGCCAGCTCCGCGAACACCGGGGAGCTGTTTTTT
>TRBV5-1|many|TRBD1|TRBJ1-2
CASSPGQGDGYTF
TGCGCCAGCAGCCCTGGACAGGGCGATGGCTACACCTTC
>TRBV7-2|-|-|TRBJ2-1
CASSFFGNEQFF
TGTGCCAGCAGCTTCTTCGGCAATGAGCAGTTCTTC
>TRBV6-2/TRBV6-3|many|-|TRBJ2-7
CASSETGIYEQYF
TGTGCCAGCAGTGAAACAGGAATCTACGAGCAGTACTTC
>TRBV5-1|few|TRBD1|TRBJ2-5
CASSAGLRGIPETQYF
TGCGCCAGCAGCGCCGGCCTCAGGGGGATTCCAGAGACCCAGTACTTC
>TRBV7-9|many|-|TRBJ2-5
CASSLGGLMGTQYF
TGTGCCAGCAGCTTAGGTGGCCTTATGGGGACCCAGTACTTC
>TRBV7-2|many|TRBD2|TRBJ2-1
CASSLRGGNHEQFF
TGTGCCAGCAGCTTGCGGGGGGGCAATCATGAGCAGTTCTTC
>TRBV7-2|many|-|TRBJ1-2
CASSLVTSSRRTGGGYTF
TGTGCCAGCAGCTTAGTTACTTCGTCGCGGCGAACCGGGGGGGGCTACACCTTC
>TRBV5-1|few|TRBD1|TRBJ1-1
CASSTQGGNTEAFF
TGCGCCAGCAGCACACAGGGGGGGAACACTGAAGCTTTCTTT
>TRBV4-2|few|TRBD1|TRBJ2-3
CASSQHYGQVADTQYF
TGTGCCAGCAGCCAGCACTACGGACAGGTGGCAGATACGCAGTATTTT
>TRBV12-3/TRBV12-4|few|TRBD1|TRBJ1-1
CASNRLGQQNTEAFF
TGTGCCAGCAATAGATTGGGACAGCAGAACACTGAAGCTTTCTTT
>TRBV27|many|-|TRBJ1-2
CASSLSKVDNLYGYTF
TGTGCCAGCAGTTTATCGAAAGTAGATAACCTCTATGGCTACACCTTC
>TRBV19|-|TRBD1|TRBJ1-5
CASSIGTGTGSNQPQHF
TGTGCCAGTAGTATTGGAACCGGGACAGGGAGCAATCAGCCCCAGCATTTT
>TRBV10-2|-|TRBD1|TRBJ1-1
CASNEQGLNTEAFF
TGCGCCAGCAACGAACAGGGGTTGAACACTGAAGCTTTCTTT
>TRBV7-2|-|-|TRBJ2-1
CASSSSSPPPRGQFF
TGTGCCAGCAGTTCTAGCAGCCCCCCCCCCCGGGGGCAGTTCTTC
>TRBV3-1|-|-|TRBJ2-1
CASSRSPGQGTSKSYNEQFF
TGTGCCAGCAGCCGATCACCGGGACAGGGGACTAGCAAATCCTACAATGAGCAGTTCTTC
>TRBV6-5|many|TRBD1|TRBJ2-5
CASSFSGTGGGETQYF
TGTGCCAGCAGTTTTTCCGGGACAGGGGGCGGGGAGACCCAGTACTTC
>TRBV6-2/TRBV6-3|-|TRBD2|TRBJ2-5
CASRRPSGQETQYF
TGTGCCAGCAGGAGGCCTAGCGGCCAAGAGACCCAGTACTTC
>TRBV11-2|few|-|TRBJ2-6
CASSATSGANVLTF
TGTGCCAGCAGCGCAACATCTGGGGCCAACGTCCTGACTTTC
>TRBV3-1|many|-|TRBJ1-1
CASSQVMYTEAFF
TGTGCCAGCAGCCAAGTTATGTACACTGAAGCTTTCTTT
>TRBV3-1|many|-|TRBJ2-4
CASSQYRGGGIQYF
TGTGCCAGCAGCCAATACAGGGGAGGTGGCATTCAGTACTTC
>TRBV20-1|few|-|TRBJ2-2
CSAFGGAPTGELFF
TGCAGCGCCTTTGGGGGGGCTCCGACCGGGGAGCTGTTTTTT
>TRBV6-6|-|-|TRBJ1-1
CASRSEAFF
TGTGCCAGCAGGTCTGAAGCTTTCTTT
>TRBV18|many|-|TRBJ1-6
CASSPGGSSYNSPLHF
TGTGCCAGCTCACCAGGGGGGAGCTCCTATAATTCACCCCTCCACTTT
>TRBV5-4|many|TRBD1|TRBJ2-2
CASSPDRGRPGELFF
TGTGCCAGCAGCCCGGACAGGGGGCGCCCCGGGGAGCTGTTTTTT
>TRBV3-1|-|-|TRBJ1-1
CASSQNGVNTEAFF
TGTGCCAGCAGCCAGAACGGAGTAAACACTGAAGCTTTCTTT
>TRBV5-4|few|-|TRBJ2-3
CASSPESGTDTQYF
TGTGCCAGCAGCCCCGAATCGGGCACAGATACGCAGTATTTT
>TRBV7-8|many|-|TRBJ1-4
CASSLSLLEKLFF
TGTGCCAGCAGCTTGTCTCTTTTGGAAAAACTGTTTTTT
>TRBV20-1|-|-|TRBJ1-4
CSARRGGTNEKLFF
TGCAGTGCAAGGAGGGGGGGAACTAATGAAAAACTGTTTTTT
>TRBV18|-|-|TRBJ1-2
CASSPPSKGNYGYTF
TGTGCCAGCTCACCACCCTCCAAGGGGAATTATGGCTACACCTTC
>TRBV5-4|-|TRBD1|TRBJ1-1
CASSLGTERMNTEAFF
TGTGCCAGCAGCCTCGGGACAGAGAGAATGAACACTGAAGCTTTCTTT